The next 26 T cell receptor beta chains were all read from a single sample in a study of CD8 T cells in ankylosing spondylitis. One entry per CDR3 protein results from TCRdb running MiXCR on the 5' RACE reads. The table lists hundreds of thousands of distinct CDR3 sequences, more than 20% of them singletons. The sequencing input was blood, either unsorted or a sorted T cell fraction (not recorded which). Receptor source: a female donor with ankylosing spondylitis or in good health (not recorded which).

This clonotype has only a few counts. V and J are TRBV5-4 and TRBJ1-1; D is uncertain. The germline V and J ends were trimmed by 3 bases and 4 bases, with 10 bases remaining between them. The CDR3 has 13 amino acids. Germline V gene sequence: CDR1 SGHNT, CDR2 YYREEE (reference sequence). CDR3 bases: TGTGCCAGCAGCTGGGTGGGGAGCACTGAAGCTTTCTTT. It encodes CASSWVGSTEAFF.

The genes are TRBV27 and TRBJ2-1; D might be TRBD1 or TRBD2, each matching 5 bases. Looked up from germline, CDR1 is MNHEY and CDR2 is SMNVEV (reference sequence). The CDR3 spans 17 residues. Trimming removed 4 bases at V and 7 bases at J, with 23 bases between. The CDR3 is CASSSMGPSGPLNEQFF. The CDR3 DNA reads TGTGCCAGCAGTTCGATGGGGCCCTCGGGGCCTCTAAATGAGCAGTTCTTC.

V and J are TRBV7-2 and TRBJ2-5, with 14 bases matching TRBD2. The length of the CDR3 is 17 residues. Losses at the gene ends were 5 bases for V and 3 bases for J; bases not matched to a gene: 8. Per the germline V gene, CDR1 is SGHTA and CDR2 is FQGNSA. CDR3 bases: TGTGCCAGCAGCCCGCGAATGGGACTAGCGGGGGAAGAGACCCAGTACTTC. As protein: CASSPRMGLAGEETQYF. The full variable domain, with the rest looked up from reference TRBV7-2 and TRBJ2-5, is GAGVSQSPSNKVTEKGKDVELRCDPISGHTALYWYRQSLGQGLEFLIYFQGNSAPDKSGLPSDRFSAERTGGSVSTLTIQRTQQEDSAVYLCASSPRMGLAGEETQYFGPGTRLLVL.

This clonotype came up many times. The chain recombines TRBV29-1 with TRBJ2-2; 11 nucleotides align to TRBD1. This CDR3 is 14 amino acids long. In germline, CDR1 is SQVTM, CDR2 ANQGSEA. V lost 7 bases and J lost 3; bases outside the gene matches: 4. The CDR3 here is CSAGTGGYTGELFF. In DNA, the CDR3 is TGCAGCGCTGGGACAGGGGGGTACACCGGGGAGCTGTTTTTT.

This chain joins TRBV28 and TRBJ2-7, with D maybe TRBD1 (5 bases). This CDR3 is 12 amino acids long. Trimming cost V 4 bases and J 3 bases, with 7 bases left between them. Germline CDR1 reads MDHEN; CDR2 reads SYDVKM. The CDR3 is CASSYDSYEQYF. For the CDR3, the DNA is TGTGCCAGCAGTTATGACAGCTACGAGCAGTACTTC.

The CDR3 DNA reads TGTGCCAGCAGCTACGACAGTGAGCATGGCTACACCTTC. Translation: CASSYDSEHGYTF. The chain uses TRBV5-5 and TRBJ1-2; D might be TRBD1 (5 bases). Germline V CDR1 and CDR2: SGHKS, YYEKEE (reference sequence). Trimming removed 3 bases from V and 6 bases from J, with 12 bases in between. The length of the CDR3 is 13 residues. The whole variable domain, remainder taken from reference TRBV5-5 and TRBJ1-2, is DAGVTQSPTHLIKTRGQQVTLRCSPISGHKSVSWYQQVLGQGPQFIFQYYEKEERGRGNFPDRFSARQFPNYSSELNVNALLLGDSALYLCASSYDSEHGYTFGSGTRLTVV.

This clonotype has at least ten counts. V and J are TRBV29-1 and TRBJ2-1; 7 bases are shared with TRBD1. V lost 5 bases to trimming and J lost 1 base; unmatched junction nucleotides: 2. This CDR3 is 13 amino acids long. In germline, CDR1 is SQVTM, CDR2 ANQGSEA. The CDR3 nucleotides read TGCAGCGTTCAGGGACAGTCCTACAATGAGCAGTTCTTC. It encodes CSVQGQSYNEQFF.

The sample holds a few counts of this clonotype. This chain joins TRBV6-1 and TRBJ1-3; maybe TRBD1 (5 bases). This CDR3 is built from 14 residues. Trimming stripped 8 bases from V and 0 bases from J, with 11 bases between. CDR1 is MNHNS, CDR2 SASEGT, per germline. The CDR3 is CASGLRASGNTIYF. The CDR3 DNA is TGTGCCAGCGGCCTCAGGGCCTCTGGAAACACCATATATTTT.

The chain employs TRBV7-2 and TRBJ2-1, with 9 positions matching TRBD2. The germline gives CDR1 SGHTA, CDR2 FQGNSA. The CDR3 is 17 residues long. Trimming removed 5 bases from V and 6 bases from J; junction bases left unmatched: 14. The DNA for the CDR3 is TGTGCCAGCAGCGGTCCCGGGACTAGCCGACCCGCCAATGAGCAGTTCTTC. Translating it yields CASSGPGTSRPANEQFF.

The CDR3 nucleotides are TGTGCCAGCTCACCTTTAGACTCGGGGGATACGCAGTATTTT. Encoded protein: CASSPLDSGDTQYF. The chain joins TRBV18 to TRBJ2-3; tentative D call: TRBD2 (5 bases). Looked up from germline, CDR1 is KGHSH and CDR2 is LQKENI. This CDR3 comprises 14 residues. Between the trimmed V and J ends, which lost 3 bases and 6 bases, there was a span of 13 bases.

The rearrangement links TRBV10-3 to TRBJ2-1; TRBD2 matches at 7 bases. V gave up 9 bases and J gave up 7 bases; unmatched junction bases: 9. The germline V gene has CDR1 ENHRY and CDR2 SYGVKD. The CDR3 loop spans 13 amino acids. The CDR3 here is CAIRGGMGNEQFF. As DNA, the CDR3 is TGTGCCATACGGGGAGGGATGGGTAATGAGCAGTTCTTC.

This clonotype was seen more than once but under ten times. This chain links TRBV20-1 with TRBJ2-1; unclear D gene. V lost 3 bases and J 8 bases, leaving 8 bases between the germline ends. Germline V gene lookup returns CDR1 DFQATT and CDR2 SNEGSKA (reference sequence). This CDR3 has 11 amino acids. For the CDR3, the DNA is TGCAGTGCTAGCTCTCGGGATGAGCAGTTCTTC. Amino acid sequence: CSASSRDEQFF.

This chain joins TRBV7-6 and TRBJ2-5, with 7 nucleotides matching TRBD2. The CDR3 spans 14 residues. The germline V gene encodes CDR1 SGHVS and CDR2 FNYEAQ. The V gene end was trimmed by 3 bases and the J gene end by 4 bases; junction bases not matched to a gene: 5. CDR3 sequence: CASSLRAGVETQYF. In DNA, the CDR3 is TGTGCCAGCAGCTTGAGGGCGGGGGTAGAGACCCAGTACTTC.

The chain carries TRBV21-1 and TRBJ1-4. TRBV21-1 is noted as a pseudogene. The CDR3 contains 15 residues. In nucleotides, the CDR3 is TGTGCCAGCAGCAAAGAGCACGACTCACAAGAAAAACTGTTTTTT. Translated, it gives CASSKEHDSQEKLFF.

Only a few counts were recorded for this clonotype. The chain is built from TRBV7-8 and TRBJ2-1; 7 bases are a match to TRBD1. The germline V gene has CDR1 SGHVS and CDR2 FQNEAQ. The J segment lost 3 bases and the V segment lost 5 bases, leaving 7 bases of the junction unmatched. The CDR3 is 15 amino acids. Here the CDR3 reads CASSHRQGNYNEQFF. The DNA of the CDR3 is TGTGCCAGCAGCCACAGACAGGGCAACTACAATGAGCAGTTCTTC.

This clonotype was counted many times. The V call is TRBV12-3 or TRBV12-4, the J call TRBJ2-1; 8 positions agree with TRBD2. CDR3 length: 17 residues. V lost 0 bases, J lost 4 bases, and 8 bases stayed unmatched. DNA of the CDR3: TGTGCCAGCAGTTTAGCGCTAGGTAGCGGGGTTTACAATGAGCAGTTCTTC. It yields the protein CASSLALGSGVYNEQFF.

This clonotype has at least ten counts. The V gene is TRBV2, the J gene TRBJ2-7; D unclear. From germline, CDR1 is SNHLY and CDR2 FYNNEI. Trimming cost V 0 bases and J 0 bases, with 9 bases left between them. This CDR3 has 15 residues. The CDR3 sequence: CASSEARRSSYEQYF. The CDR3 region has the DNA TGTGCCAGCAGTGAAGCGCGTAGGAGCTCCTACGAGCAGTACTTC.

A note on this clonotype: This may come from a read error, since a much larger clone is one base off. The chain carries TRBV7-8 and TRBJ2-2; 15 bases are shared with TRBD2. CDR3 size: 16 residues. V lost 4 bases, J lost 7 bases, and 4 bases stayed unmatched. Germline V lookup: CDR1 SGHVS, CDR2 FQNEAQ. CDR3 in amino acids: CASSSGTSGRIGELFF. Here the CDR3 DNA reads TGTGCCAGCAGCTCCGGGACTAGCGGGAGGATCGGGGAGCTGTTTTTT.

The chain recombines TRBV10-3 with TRBJ2-3; 9 nucleotides agree with TRBD2. The CDR3 is made up of 18 amino acids. The V gene's germline CDR1 is ENHRY and CDR2 SYGVKD. With V trimmed by 8 bases and J by 2 bases, 17 bases remained unmatched. The CDR3 protein is CAIGSGLGLAGHTDTQYF. The CDR3 coding sequence is TGTGCCATCGGCTCCGGGCTGGGTCTAGCGGGGCACACAGATACGCAGTATTTT.

This chain uses TRBV12-3 or TRBV12-4 with TRBJ2-5, with 7 bases lining up with TRBD1. The CDR3 has 13 residues. Trimming at V came to 3 bases and at J to 12 bases, leaving 10 bases not matched to a gene. This CDR3 reads CASSLAAQGPEYF. CDR3 in DNA: TGTGCCAGCAGTTTGGCCGCACAGGGGCCCGAGTACTTC.

In this sample, this clonotype turned up a few times. The rearrangement links TRBV29-1 to TRBJ2-5; 10 nucleotides line up with TRBD2. CDR1 is SQVTM and CDR2 is ANQGSEA in the germline V gene. This CDR3 region has 13 residues. With V trimmed by 6 bases and J by 2 bases, 3 bases remained unmatched. CDR3 sequence reads: CSVRTSGQETQYF. The CDR3 region has the DNA TGCAGCGTCCGGACTAGCGGACAAGAGACCCAGTACTTC.

The rearrangement uses TRBV12-3 or TRBV12-4 and TRBJ2-1, with 10 bases identical to TRBD2. CDR3 length: 16 residues. V dropped 6 bases and J dropped 4; count of bases not matched to a gene: 9. The CDR3 loop reads CASSLAGAAGYNEQFF. For the CDR3, the DNA is TGTGCCAGCAGCCTAGCGGGAGCAGCCGGGTACAATGAGCAGTTCTTC.

This clonotype appeared a few times. The J gene is TRBJ2-3, the V gene TRBV29-1; D is unclear. CDR1 SQVTM and CDR2 ANQGSEA come from the germline V gene. The CDR3 length is 12 residues. Trimming shortened V by 7 bases and J by 1 base, and 9 bases separated the two germline ends. The CDR3 sequence is CSGRLRTDTQYF. CDR3 coding DNA: TGCAGCGGACGTTTGCGCACAGATACGCAGTATTTT.

This clonotype was detected a few times. CDR3 nucleotide sequence: TGCAGTGCTAGAGATCTCTTGAGGGGCGGGGGGACTAGCACAGATACGCAGTATTTT. This codes for CSARDLLRGGGTSTDTQYF. The gene calls are TRBV20-1 and TRBJ2-3; 8 bases match TRBD2. From germline, CDR1 is DFQATT and CDR2 SNEGSKA (reference sequence). The CDR3 has 19 amino acids. With V trimmed by 0 bases and J by 0 bases, 14 bases remained unmatched.

This clonotype was recorded at least ten times. The chain employs TRBV24-1 and TRBJ1-1; possible D gene TRBD1, 6 bases. Germline-derived CDR1 and CDR2 are KGHDR and SFDVKD. Trimming pared 3 bases from V and 11 bases from J, leaving 12 bases between. The CDR3 is 12 residues long. CDR3 DNA sequence: TGTGCCACCAGTGATCCCAGGGGAAGGGCTTTCTTT. As protein: CATSDPRGRAFF.

The rearrangement joins TRBV4-2 to TRBJ2-1; D may be TRBD1 (6 bases). V lost 4 bases and J 10 bases, leaving 11 bases between the germline ends. The CDR3 sequence is 12 residues long. CDR1 and CDR2 (germline): LGHNA, YNFKEQ. CDR3 bases: TGTGCCAGCAGCCCTAGCCAGGGGGAGCAGTTCTTC. Translating gives CASSPSQGEQFF.